The 29 T cell receptor beta chains given below trace back to one sample, sequenced in a study of cytomegalovirus exposure and HLA in healthy donors. Primers: 60 Vbeta forward and 13 Jbeta reverse. Measured with immunoSEQ multiplex PCR; TCRdb has only the in-frame clones, and not every one. This table has about 210,000 clones, roughly 85% appearing once. The specimen sequenced was PBMCs. The receptors originated from a girl aged 2-10 years in good health and CMV-seronegative.

This rearrangement joins TRBV2 to TRBJ2-6; D call uncertain. From germline, CDR1 is SNHLY and CDR2 FYNNEI. This CDR3 has 15 residues. V lost 6 bases, J lost 0 bases, and 9 bases lay in between. CDR3 sequence: CASSLTSSGANVLTF. DNA of the CDR3: TGTGCCAGCAGCCTCACCAGCTCTGGGGCCAACGTCCTGACTTTC.

The chain links TRBV4-2 to TRBJ2-7; 9 bases match TRBD2. From germline, CDR1 is LGHNA and CDR2 YNFKEQ. J gave up 3 bases and V 0 bases, and 12 bases lay outside the gene matches. The CDR3 contains 18 residues. The CDR3 protein is CASSQDSTTSGIFYEQYF. CDR3 nucleotides: TGTGCCAGCAGCCAAGACTCTACGACTAGCGGTATTTTCTACGAGCAGTACTTC.

About this clone itself: This sample also contains other DNA sequences that code for the same CDR3. J is TRBJ1-6 and V is TRBV5-1; TRBD1 might be the D (5 bases). Germline V CDR1 and CDR2: SGHRS, YFSETQ. This CDR3 is built from 17 residues. V gave up 0 bases and J gave up 0 bases, with 10 bases separating them. The CDR3 here is CASSLAGGSSYNSPLHF. The CDR3 DNA sequence: TGCGCCAGCAGCTTGGCGGGGGGTAGCTCCTATAATTCACCCCTCCACTTT. Full variable domain (rest looked up from reference TRBV5-1 and TRBJ1-6): KAGVTQTPRYLIKTRGQQVTLSCSPISGHRSVSWYQQTPGQGLQFLFEYFSETQRNKGNFPGRFSGRQFSNSRSEMNVSTLELGDSALYLCASSLAGGSSYNSPLHFGNGTRLTVT.

This clone was observed a handful of times. The rearrangement joins TRBV5-5 to TRBJ2-3; 10 bases map to TRBD2. Trimming took 1 base from V and 0 from J; bases not matched to a gene: 5. The CDR3 contains 17 residues. Germline CDR1 SGHKS, CDR2 YYEKEE (reference sequence). The CDR3 reads CASSLTLAGPSTDTQYF. The CDR3 DNA is TGTGCCAGCAGCTTGACACTAGCGGGACCAAGCACAGATACGCAGTATTTT.

The chain recombines TRBV7-9 with TRBJ2-7; 7 bases align to TRBD2. The CDR3 sequence is 12 residues long. Germline lookup yields CDR1 SEHNR and CDR2 FQNEAQ (reference sequence). With V trimmed by 5 bases and J by 5 bases, 3 bases remained unmatched. CDR3 sequence reads: CASSQSGNEQYF. The CDR3 DNA reads TGTGCCAGCAGCCAAAGCGGGAACGAGCAGTACTTC.

The chain employs TRBV7-2 and TRBJ2-5; D gene uncertain. The germline V and J ends were trimmed by 2 bases and 2 bases, with 6 bases remaining between them. The CDR3 has 13 amino acids. Germline CDR1 SGHTA, CDR2 FQGNSA. CDR3 bases: TGTGCCAGCAGCTTAAACAGACAAGAGACCCAGTACTTC. Its protein is CASSLNRQETQYF.

The chain joins TRBV7-8 to TRBJ1-4; TRBD1 matches 8 bases. The CDR3 runs 20 residues. CDR1 SGHVS and CDR2 FQNEAQ come from the germline V gene. V was pared by 0 bases and J by 11 bases, with 23 bases of the junction left unmatched. In DNA, the CDR3 is TGTGCCAGCAGCTTAGCCACAGCGGGGACCTATGGACAGGGATTACGGAAACTGTTTTTT. Its translation is CASSLATAGTYGQGLRKLFF. The variable domain in full, completed from reference TRBV7-8 and TRBJ1-4, reads GAGVSQSPRYKVAKRGQDVALRCDPISGHVSLFWYQQALGQGPEFLTYFQNEAQLDKSGLPSDRFFAERPEGSVSTLKIQRTQQEDSAVYLCASSLATAGTYGQGLRKLFFGSGTQLSVL.

The rearrangement links TRBV2 to TRBJ2-1, with 14 bases lining up with TRBD2. Germline V gene data show CDR1 as SNHLY and CDR2 as FYNNEI. The CDR3 consists of 15 residues. V trimming: 6 bases; J trimming: 9 bases; junction bases outside the gene matches: 7. As DNA, the CDR3 is TGTGCCAGCAGAAGGGGACTAGCGGGGGATGGTGAGCAGTTCTTC. It translates to CASRRGLAGDGEQFF. Full variable domain (outside the CDR3, taken from reference TRBV2 and TRBJ2-1): EPEVTQTPSHQVTQMGQEVILRCVPISNHLYFYWYRQILGQKVEFLVSFYNNEISEKSEIFDDQFSVERPDGSNFTLKIRSTKLEDSAMYFCASRRGLAGDGEQFFGPGTRLTVL.

The rearrangement joins TRBV7-9 to TRBJ1-1; TRBD1 is a possible D gene (5 bases). CDR1 and CDR2 (germline): SEHNR, FQNEAQ (reference sequence). This CDR3 spans 15 amino acids. The V and J ends lost 5 bases and 2 bases respectively, with 15 bases between them. The CDR3 DNA reads TGTGCCAGCAGCCTGATCGACAGAGGTAACACTGAAGCTTTCTTT. Protein sequence: CASSLIDRGNTEAFF.

The V gene is TRBV5-4, the J gene TRBJ2-5; 11 bases align to TRBD2. Germline assignment: CDR1 SGHNT and CDR2 YYREEE (reference sequence). The CDR3 is made up of 15 amino acids. Trimming at V came to 4 bases and at J to 10 bases, leaving 12 bases not matched to a gene. CDR3 coding DNA: TGTGCCAGCAGCGGAGGACTAGCGGGTGGAGGGGGCCAGTACTTC. Translation gives CASSGGLAGGGGQYF.

This clone is a singleton in its sample. Germline and junction disagree at one end, which may indicate a read error. The genes are TRBV25-1 and TRBJ1-2; D might be TRBD1 (5 bases). The CDR3 sequence is 15 residues long. Germline CDR1 MGHDK, CDR2 SYGVNS. CDR3: CAGSEVHTYGHGYTF. The CDR3 region has the DNA TGTGCCGGCAGTGAGGTTCACACGTATGGACACGGCTACACCTTC.

V is TRBV5-6 and J is TRBJ1-2, with D perhaps TRBD1 (5 bases). The germline V gene encodes CDR1 SGHDT and CDR2 YYEEEE. This CDR3 contains 15 residues. V was cut by 2 bases and J by 2 bases, with 13 bases left in between. The CDR3 here is CASSLYMGGNYGYTF. CDR3 bases: TGTGCCAGCAGCTTATACATGGGGGGGAACTATGGCTACACCTTC.

The chain is built from TRBV19 and TRBJ2-6, with D perhaps matching TRBD1 (5 bases). Trimming removed 7 bases at V and 4 bases at J, with 17 bases between. The CDR3 is made up of 16 amino acids. Germline CDR1 LNHDA, CDR2 SQIVND (reference sequence). The DNA of the CDR3 is TGTGCCAGTAATGATAGGGGCTCCACCGGGGCCAACGTCCTGACTTTC. Translated: CASNDRGSTGANVLTF.

This clone was recorded a few times. CDR3 in DNA: TGTGCCAGCAGTCCCCTAGCGGGAAGGGAGTACAATGAGCAGTTCTTC. This codes for CASSPLAGREYNEQFF. The genes are TRBV27 and TRBJ2-1, with 9 bases lining up with TRBD2. This CDR3 comprises 16 residues. Germline values: CDR1 MNHEY, CDR2 SMNVEV (reference sequence). V was clipped by 5 bases and J by 4 bases; unmatched bases: 9.

In this sample, this clone turned up once. The rearrangement uses TRBV19 and TRBJ2-3; TRBD2 aligns across 11 bases. Looked up from germline, CDR1 is LNHDA and CDR2 is SQIVND (reference sequence). This CDR3 is 17 amino acids long. After removal of 3 bases from V and 6 bases from J, the junction contained 11 bases not matched to a gene. The CDR3 protein is CASSMRGDSGGVDTQYF. CDR3 in DNA: TGTGCCAGTAGTATGCGGGGCGATAGCGGGGGGGTTGATACGCAGTATTTT.

The chain has TRBV7-3 and TRBJ2-2; 8 nucleotides match TRBD1. With V trimmed by 6 bases and J by 1 base, 7 bases remained unmatched. The CDR3 covers 16 residues. Germline CDR1 is SGHTA and CDR2 is FQGTGA. The CDR3 bases are TGTGCCAGCAGAAAAACGGGACAGGTGAACACCGGGGAGCTGTTTTTT. As protein: CASRKTGQVNTGELFF.

V gene TRBV6-1 combines with J gene TRBJ2-7, with D unclear. The ends were cut back, 2 bases at V and 4 bases at J, with 9 bases in the middle. CDR1 is MNHNS, CDR2 SASEGT, per germline. The CDR3 contains 13 residues. The CDR3 region is CASSENLGYEQYF. CDR3 in DNA: TGTGCCAGCAGTGAAAATCTAGGATACGAGCAGTACTTC.

The V gene is TRBV29-1, the J gene TRBJ1-2, with D possibly being TRBD1 (5 bases). The CDR3 runs 16 residues. Germline V gene sequence: CDR1 SQVTM, CDR2 ANQGSEA. The V end lost 3 bases, the J end lost 5 bases, and 22 bases lay between the germline ends. CDR3: CSVDRVRPYYQYGYTF. The CDR3 DNA reads TGCAGCGTTGACAGGGTCAGACCATACTACCAGTATGGCTACACCTTC.

This clone was detected a few times. J is TRBJ2-5 and V is TRBV2; D is perhaps TRBD2 (5 bases). Trimming cost V 2 bases and J 4 bases, with 14 bases left between them. CDR1 SNHLY and CDR2 FYNNEI come from the germline V gene. The CDR3 contains 15 residues. The CDR3 DNA is TGTGCCAGCAGTGAAATCCGGGGTAGCACAGAGACCCAGTACTTC. Protein sequence: CASSEIRGSTETQYF.

The rearrangement links TRBV30 to TRBJ2-1, with D perhaps TRBD1 (5 bases). Germline V gives CDR1 GTSNPN, CDR2 SVGIG (reference sequence). The CDR3 runs 14 residues. Trimming shortened V by 1 base and J by 5 bases, and 12 bases separated the two germline ends. The CDR3 loop is CAWSGRQNHNEQFF. CDR3 DNA sequence: TGTGCCTGGAGTGGACGACAGAACCACAATGAGCAGTTCTTC.

The chain uses TRBV25-1 and TRBJ1-2; perhaps TRBD1 as D (5 bases). The CDR3 has 14 amino acids. The germline gives CDR1 MGHDK, CDR2 SYGVNS. V shed 4 bases and J shed 7 bases, with 16 bases lying between them. CDR3 residues: CASSVGAQQGGYTF. CDR3 nucleotides: TGTGCCAGCAGTGTAGGGGCGCAGCAGGGTGGCTACACCTTC.

This chain joins TRBV5-5 and TRBJ1-2; D is possibly TRBD1 (5 bases). Germline CDR1 reads SGHKS; CDR2 reads YYEKEE (reference sequence). This CDR3 comprises 14 residues. V lost 0 bases to trimming and J lost 4 bases, with 10 bases between them. The DNA of the CDR3 is TGTGCCAGCAGCTTGGAGGTACAGGTCTATGGCTACACCTTC. Amino acids: CASSLEVQVYGYTF. Based on the CDR3 plus reference TRBV5-5 and TRBJ1-2, the full variable domain is DAGVTQSPTHLIKTRGQQVTLRCSPISGHKSVSWYQQVLGQGPQFIFQYYEKEERGRGNFPDRFSARQFPNYSSELNVNALLLGDSALYLCASSLEVQVYGYTFGSGTRLTVV.

The chain is built from TRBV11-2 and TRBJ1-3, with 10 nucleotides matching TRBD1. The CDR3 runs to 14 residues. V was pared by 6 bases and J by 6 bases, with 5 bases of the junction left unmatched. CDR1 and CDR2 (germline): SGHAT, FQNNGV. The CDR3 sequence: CASSLGQGPNTIYF. In DNA, the CDR3 is TGTGCCAGCAGTTTGGGACAGGGGCCAAACACCATATATTTT.

The gene calls are TRBV4-1 and TRBJ2-3; TRBD2 matches 14 bases. V trimming: 2 bases; J trimming: 1 base; junction bases outside the gene matches: 17. CDR3 length equals 22 residues. Germline values: CDR1 MGHRA, CDR2 YSYEKL. Here the CDR3 reads CASSQLSGTSGSVTSGTDTQYF. The CDR3 DNA sequence: TGCGCCAGCAGCCAACTCTCCGGGACTAGCGGGAGTGTTACTAGCGGCACAGATACGCAGTATTTT.

This clone appeared a single time. Within the sample, other DNA sequences also encode this same CDR3. J is TRBJ2-7 and V is TRBV30; tentative D call: TRBD1 (6 bases). The CDR3 runs to 12 residues. V gave up 2 bases and J gave up 2 bases, with 7 bases separating them. CDR1 is GTSNPN and CDR2 is SVGIG in the germline V gene (reference sequence). CDR3: CAWSRGTYEQYF. The CDR3 DNA is TGTGCCTGGAGTAGGGGGACCTACGAGCAGTACTTC.

V usage is TRBV11-3 and J usage is TRBJ1-1; D gene ambiguous. The V gene's germline CDR1 is SGHNT and CDR2 YENEEA. V was trimmed by 5 bases and J by 4 bases, leaving 14 bases between them. There are 14 residues in the CDR3. The CDR3 here is CASSPSVGSTEAFF. The CDR3 DNA is TGTGCCAGCAGCCCCAGCGTGGGTAGCACTGAAGCTTTCTTT.

This chain links TRBV7-6 with TRBJ2-7, with D perhaps matching TRBD2 (5 bases). The CDR3 spans 14 residues. The V end lost 1 base, the J end lost 2 bases, and 9 bases lay between the germline ends. Germline CDR1 and CDR2: SGHVS and FNYEAQ. DNA of the CDR3: TGTGCCAGCAGCTTAGAAGCGGACGCCTACGAGCAGTACTTC. Translating gives CASSLEADAYEQYF.

This clone was picked up one time. The rearrangement uses TRBV5-1 and TRBJ1-2; TRBD1 is a possible D gene (5 bases). Per germline, CDR1 SGHRS and CDR2 YFSETQ. The V and J ends lost 0 bases and 6 bases respectively, with 12 bases between them. This CDR3 has 14 amino acids. Here the CDR3 reads CASSLDQGKDGYTF. The CDR3 DNA reads as TGCGCCAGCAGCTTGGACCAGGGCAAGGATGGCTACACCTTC.

The chain uses TRBV6-6 and TRBJ1-1; D uncertain. The CDR3 spans 15 residues. V lost 6 bases, J lost 1 base, and 15 bases lay in between. Germline V CDR1 and CDR2: MNHNY, SVGAGI (reference sequence). The CDR3 DNA follows: TGTGCCAGCAGCGTTGGGAGGGCGAGGAACACTGAAGCTTTCTTT. This codes for CASSVGRARNTEAFF.